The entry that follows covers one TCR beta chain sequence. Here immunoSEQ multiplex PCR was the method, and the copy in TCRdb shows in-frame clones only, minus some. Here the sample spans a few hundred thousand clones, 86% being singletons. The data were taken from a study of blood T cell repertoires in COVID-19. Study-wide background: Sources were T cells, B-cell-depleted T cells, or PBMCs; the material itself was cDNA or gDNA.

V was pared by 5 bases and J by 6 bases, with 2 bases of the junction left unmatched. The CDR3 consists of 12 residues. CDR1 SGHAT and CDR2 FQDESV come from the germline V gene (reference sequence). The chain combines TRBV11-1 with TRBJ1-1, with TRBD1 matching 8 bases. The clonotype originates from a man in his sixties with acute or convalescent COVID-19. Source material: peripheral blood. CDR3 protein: CASSATGAEAFF. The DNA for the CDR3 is TGTGCCAGCAGCGCGACAGGGGCTGAAGCTTTCTTT.